Shown below are 11 T cell receptor beta chains from a single sample sequenced in a study of shared clonotypes between healthy human individuals. Data came from immunoSEQ multiplex PCR; TCRdb stores just in-frame clones and leaves some out. Of fewer than 1.4 million clones in the sample, about 80% are singletons; the top ten hold 0.6% to 0.75%. The specimen sequenced was memory CD4+ T cells from PBMCs. The sample's subset: CD45RA-negative fraction. The receptors stem from a man aged 18-30 years in good health. Some clones in this sample may be carry-over from other donors' samples.

The rearrangement joins TRBV4-2 to TRBJ1-4; 7 bases align to TRBD1. Germline CDR1 and CDR2: LGHNA and YNFKEQ. There are 14 residues in the CDR3. After removal of 5 bases from V and 8 bases from J, the junction contained 8 bases not matched to a gene. CDR3 loop: CASSLSGGKEKLFF. DNA of the CDR3: TGTGCCAGCAGCTTATCAGGGGGTAAAGAAAAACTGTTTTTT.

Points on this clone: Different DNA sequences within this sample yield the same CDR3. V gene TRBV7-3 combines with J gene TRBJ2-6; D not certain. V was trimmed by 8 bases and J by 0 bases, leaving 5 bases between them. Germline values: CDR1 SGHTA, CDR2 FQGTGA. This CDR3 is built from 13 residues. CDR3 protein: CASGDSGANVLTF. In DNA, the CDR3 is TGTGCCAGCGGCGACTCTGGGGCCAACGTCCTGACTTTC.

The chain uses TRBV19 and TRBJ1-5; the D gene is possibly TRBD1 (6 bases). From germline, CDR1 is LNHDA and CDR2 SQIVND (reference sequence). The CDR3 is 13 residues long. Trimming took 6 bases from V and 4 from J, leaving 10 bases between them. CDR3 protein: CASSEQGNQPQHF. CDR3 bases: TGTGCCAGTAGCGAACAGGGAAATCAGCCCCAGCATTTT.

The chain recombines TRBV7-9 with TRBJ2-7; 12 positions match TRBD2. V gave up 5 bases and J gave up 5 bases; unmatched junction bases: 10. This CDR3 has 16 amino acids. Germline V gives CDR1 SEHNR, CDR2 FQNEAQ (reference sequence). The CDR3 loop reads CASSPGTSGPIDEQYF. The CDR3, as DNA: TGTGCCAGCAGCCCAGGGACTAGCGGGCCGATAGACGAGCAGTACTTC.

This rearrangement joins TRBV29-1 to TRBJ2-1; the match to TRBD2 covers 7 bases. Per the germline V gene, CDR1 is SQVTM and CDR2 is ANQGSEA. V trimming: 4 bases; J trimming: 3 bases; junction bases outside the gene matches: 12. The CDR3 totals 16 residues. CDR3 residues: CSVALGTSDYYNEQFF. DNA for the CDR3: TGCAGCGTTGCTTTGGGAACTAGCGACTACTACAATGAGCAGTTCTTC.

The chain is built from TRBV7-8 and TRBJ2-7; D unclear. V was pared by 0 bases and J by 5 bases, with 11 bases between. Germline V gives CDR1 SGHVS, CDR2 FQNEAQ. The CDR3 sequence is 14 residues long. The CDR3 region has the DNA TGTGCCAGCAGCTTAGCGCGAGGATTCGACGAGCAGTACTTC. Translating it yields CASSLARGFDEQYF.

This clone has a single count. The V call is TRBV27, the J call TRBJ1-2; no clear D. V lost 3 bases to trimming and J lost 0 bases, with 14 bases between them. This CDR3 contains 16 residues. Germline CDR1 and CDR2: MNHEY and SMNVEV (reference sequence). CDR3 in DNA: TGTGCCAGCAGTTTGACGGGAAGTCTATCTAACTATGGCTACACCTTC. As protein: CASSLTGSLSNYGYTF.

J is TRBJ1-5 and V is TRBV6-6; D unclear. The CDR3 totals 14 residues. In germline, CDR1 is MNHNY, CDR2 SVGAGI (reference sequence). V lost 5 bases and J 0 bases, leaving 8 bases between the germline ends. The CDR3 region is CASSPGRSNQPQHF. The CDR3 DNA follows: TGTGCCAGCAGTCCGGGCCGTAGCAATCAGCCCCAGCATTTT.

The chain couples TRBV2 to TRBJ2-2; 8 bases agree with TRBD2. The V segment lost 6 bases and the J segment 3 bases; nucleotides outside the gene matches: 9. The CDR3 has 16 residues. In germline, CDR1 is SNHLY, CDR2 FYNNEI. The CDR3 bases are TGTGCCAGCAGCGTTTCCGGGACTAGAGACACCGGGGAGCTGTTTTTT. It is translated as CASSVSGTRDTGELFF.

The chain is built from TRBV28 and TRBJ2-6; 7 nucleotides align to TRBD2. With V trimmed by 6 bases and J by 0 bases, 8 bases remained unmatched. The germline V gene encodes CDR1 MDHEN and CDR2 SYDVKM. The CDR3 spans 17 residues. The CDR3 sequence is CASRGLAGLSGANVLTF. In DNA, the CDR3 is TGTGCCAGCAGGGGTTTAGCGGGCCTCTCTGGGGCCAACGTCCTGACTTTC.

This clone was observed a few times. This chain uses TRBV9 with TRBJ1-4; D is unclear. Germline V lookup: CDR1 SGDLS, CDR2 YYNGEE. Trimming left V 0 bases short and J 7 bases short, with 10 bases between. This CDR3 spans 14 amino acids. CDR3 amino acids: CASSVGITGEKLFF. CDR3 in DNA: TGTGCCAGCAGCGTAGGTATCACGGGTGAAAAACTGTTTTTT.